This T cell receptor (beta chain) was captured by sequencing in a study of sequential checkpoint blockade in melanoma. Study at large: TCRβ was sequenced from DNA of about 96 pretreatment tumors. Matched biopsies came pretreatment and at week 13 for some 21 patients.

A word on this clone: Its antigen is as yet unknown.

Sequencing was performed with immunoSEQ multiplex PCR; in TCRdb, only in-frame clones are kept and a portion is missing. Of over 3,000 clones in the sample, roughly 24% are singletons; the top ten hold 20% to 25%. Study observations and caveats: Patients with week-13 increases in T-cell fraction and clonality benefited about 30 times more often.

V was clipped by 4 bases and J by 6 bases, with 9 bases between them. Germline CDR1 reads LNHDA; CDR2 reads SQIVND (reference sequence). The CDR3 runs to 13 residues. Indicated treatment: randomized to nivolumab then ipilimumab (arm A) or the reverse (arm B). The starting material was tumor tissue (inferred from file names), obtained from a patient given nivolumab and ipilimumab in sequence. This receptor was obtained from a human donor with melanoma. The chain links TRBV19 to TRBJ2-2; a possible D gene is TRBD1 (5 bases). The CDR3 loop is CASSRTRAGELFF. The CDR3 region has the DNA TGTGCCAGTAGTAGGACAAGGGCCGGGGAGCTGTTTTTT.